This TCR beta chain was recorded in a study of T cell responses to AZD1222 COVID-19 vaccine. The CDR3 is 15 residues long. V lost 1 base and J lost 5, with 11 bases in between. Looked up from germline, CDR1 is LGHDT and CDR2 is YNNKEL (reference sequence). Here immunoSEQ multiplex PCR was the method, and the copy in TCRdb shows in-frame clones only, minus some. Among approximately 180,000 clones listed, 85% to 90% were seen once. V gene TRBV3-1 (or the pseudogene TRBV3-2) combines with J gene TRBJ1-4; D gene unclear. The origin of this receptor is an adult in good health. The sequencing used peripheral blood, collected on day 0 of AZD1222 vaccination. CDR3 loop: CASSQVGQKNEKLFF. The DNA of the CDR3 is TGTGCCAGCAGCCAAGTGGGCCAGAAGAATGAAAAACTGTTTTTT.